This is a list of T cell receptor beta chains from one sample in a study of T-cell memory formation after mild COVID-19. TCRdb re-called the 5' RACE reads with MiXCR, one entry per CDR3 protein. This table has approximately 400,000 distinct CDR3 sequences, more than 15% appearing once. Specimen: PBMCs or a T cell subset sorted from them (not recorded which). The receptors originated from a young man who had mild COVID-19 (a few samples of this study predate the infection). Cell type and time point are not known. CDR3s include the opening cysteine and the closing phenylalanine or tryptophan. A D gene is named only where the DNA matches it firmly. Some rows have no size entry. The others give once, few or many, or a class for an expanded clone.

j_call,clone_size,v_call,d_call,cdr3_aa,cdr3_nt
TRBJ1-1,few,TRBV4-1,TRBD1,CASSQGNRGNTEAFF,TGCGCCAGCAGCCAAGGGAACAGGGGGAACACTGAAGCTTTCTTT
TRBJ1-4,NA,TRBV5-1,NA,CASTSGRANEKLFF,TGCGCCAGCACCTCAGGACGGGCTAATGAAAAACTGTTTTTT
TRBJ1-1,NA,TRBV7-2,NA,CASSFMGPIKGAFF,TGTGCCAGCAGCTTTATGGGACCGATAAAAGGGGCTTTCTTT
TRBJ2-4,few,TRBV27,NA,CASSLGSSNIQYF,TGTGCCAGCAGTTTAGGCAGTAGCAACATTCAGTACTTC
TRBJ1-1,NA,TRBV4-1,TRBD1,CASSLVDRASTEAFF,TGCGCCAGCAGCCTAGTGGACAGGGCGAGCACTGAAGCTTTCTTT
TRBJ1-6,few,TRBV6-2/TRBV6-3,TRBD1,CASSVDRGSTLHF,TGTGCCAGCAGTGTCGACAGGGGATCTACCCTCCACTTT
TRBJ2-3,NA,TRBV9,TRBD2,CASSVEGSGGFTDTQYF,TGTGCCAGCAGCGTAGAAGGTAGCGGGGGATTCACAGATACGCAGTATTTT
TRBJ2-1,few,TRBV18,NA,CASSPYTRRSSYNEQFF,TGTGCCAGCTCACCATACACGCGGCGGAGCTCCTACAATGAGCAGTTCTTC
TRBJ2-1,few,TRBV5-6,NA,CASTRRDGHNEQFF,TGTGCCAGCACCCGCCGGGACGGACACAATGAGCAGTTCTTC
TRBJ1-2,few,TRBV4-3,TRBD1,CASSQDRDRGGYTF,TGCGCCAGCAGCCAAGACCGGGACAGAGGTGGCTACACCTTC
TRBJ2-5,few,TRBV5-5,NA,CASSWTFGVQETQYF,TGTGCCAGCAGCTGGACATTCGGGGTCCAAGAGACCCAGTACTTC
TRBJ2-2,NA,TRBV5-1,TRBD2,CASSGGTSGNTGELFF,TGCGCCAGCAGCGGAGGGACTAGCGGTAACACCGGGGAGCTGTTTTTT
TRBJ1-6,NA,TRBV4-3,NA,CASSQALDLGTLHF,TGCGCCAGCAGCCAAGCCCTAGATTTGGGAACCCTCCACTTT
TRBJ2-5,few,TRBV5-1,NA,CASSLEGGTQETQYF,TGCGCCAGCAGCTTGGAAGGTGGGACCCAAGAGACCCAGTACTTC
TRBJ2-7,NA,TRBV4-1,NA,CASSRPWVGTSYEQYF,TGCGCCAGCAGCCGGCCCTGGGTAGGGACCTCCTACGAGCAGTACTTC
TRBJ2-5,NA,TRBV7-8,NA,CASSFGGVATQYF,TGTGCCAGCAGCTTCGGCGGGGTGGCGACCCAGTACTTC
TRBJ2-2,few,TRBV6-2/TRBV6-3,NA,CASSYSKPLSTGELFF,TGTGCCAGCAGTTACTCGAAACCCCTTAGCACCGGGGAGCTGTTTTTT
TRBJ1-4,NA,TRBV29-1,TRBD1,CSSWDSGEKLFF,TGCAGCTCCTGGGACAGTGGAGAAAAACTGTTTTTT